A single sample gave rise to the 3 T cell receptor beta chains below, sequenced in a study of shared clonotypes between healthy human individuals. The repertoire was sequenced with immunoSEQ multiplex PCR; TCRdb's copy has only in-frame clones and lacks some. The sample yields about 2,500,000 clones, around 90% seen once. Material: naive CD4+ T cells sorted from blood. The subset: CD45RA+ positively selected. The receptors stem from a man aged 18 to 29 in good health.

The chain uses TRBV5-1 and TRBJ2-7, with D perhaps TRBD2 (5 bases). Germline V gene data show CDR1 as SGHRS and CDR2 as YFSETQ. This CDR3 is built from 14 residues. V lost 4 bases, J lost 3 bases, and 14 bases lay in between. The CDR3: CASSREDENYEQYF. CDR3 coding DNA: TGCGCCAGCAGCCGGGAAGACGAGAACTACGAGCAGTACTTC.

With regard to this clone: At the DNA level, this CDR3 is encoded by other sequences in the same sample as well. The chain carries TRBV7-8 and TRBJ2-7, with D unresolved. The V end was cut by 5 bases, the J end by 4 bases, with 6 bases between. CDR1 and CDR2 from the germline V gene are SGHVS and FQNEAQ. The CDR3 extends over 11 amino acids. For the CDR3, the DNA is TGTGCCAGCAGCCCGTTATACGAGCAGTACTTC. Protein sequence: CASSPLYEQYF.

This chain joins TRBV5-8 and TRBJ2-5; D is tentatively TRBD1 or TRBD2 (5 bases each). Trimming cost V 0 bases and J 1 base, with 7 bases left between them. The CDR3 contains 14 residues. CDR1 SGHTS and CDR2 YDEGEE come from the germline V gene. CDR3: CASSLGDGQETQYF. The CDR3 DNA reads TGTGCCAGCAGCTTGGGGGACGGCCAAGAGACCCAGTACTTC.